A selection of T cell receptor beta chains follows, all from one sample in a study of T cells after yellow fever vaccination. TCRdb itself ran the 5' RACE reads through MiXCR, one entry per CDR3 protein. The sample lists 150,000 to 200,000 distinct CDR3 sequences, 9.3% occurring once. The sequencing used CD8+ T cells sorted from PBMCs, collected 45 days after the yellow fever booster vaccination. These receptor sequences come from a man between 18 and 35 years old who received the YFV17D yellow fever vaccine. CDR3s include the opening cysteine and the closing phenylalanine or tryptophan. The D gene is left open where the match is weak. Size is stated for part of the rows, as once, few or many counts, or as a class when the clone is expanded.

j_gene | abundance | v_gene | len | d_gene | CDR3nt | CDR3aa
TRBJ2-1 | few | TRBV6-5 | 11 | - | TGTGCCAGCAGTTACTTGACAGTGCAGTTCTTC | CASSYLTVQFF
TRBJ2-1 | few | TRBV7-9 | 14 | TRBD2 | TGTGCCAGCAGTTTTACCGGGACTAGCGGCGAGCAGTTCTTC | CASSFTGTSGEQFF
TRBJ1-2 | few | TRBV5-5 | 15 | - | TGTGCCAGCAGCTTTTTTGATGACCCGGGCTATGGCTACACCTTC | CASSFFDDPGYGYTF
TRBJ2-1 | - | TRBV7-6 | 14 | TRBD1 | TGTGCCAGCAGCGTAGGGACAGGAGAGTATGAGCAGTTCTTC | CASSVGTGEYEQFF
TRBJ2-6 | many | TRBV4-3 | 17 | - | TGCGCCAGCAGCCAAGGCAACAGTCCCTCTGGGGCCAACGTCCTGACTTTC | CASSQGNSPSGANVLTF
TRBJ1-3 | few | TRBV7-2 | 14 | - | TGTGCCAGCACCCCGCAGGGCTCTGGAAACACCATATATTTT | CASTPQGSGNTIYF
TRBJ2-5 | - | TRBV20-1 | 12 | - | TGCAGTGCTAGAGATGTAACGAAGACCCAGTACTTC | CSARDVTKTQYF
TRBJ1-1 | - | TRBV6-5 | 13 | - | TGTGCCAGCAGTTACTCCGGACAGATTGAAGCTTTCTTT | CASSYSGQIEAFF
TRBJ2-1 | few | TRBV29-1 | 15 | TRBD2 | TGCAGCGTTGAGACCGGGCGGGGGGGCCCGAATGAGCAGTTCTTC | CSVETGRGGPNEQFF
TRBJ2-7 | many | TRBV6-5 | 13 | - | TGTGCCAGCAGATCCGGGACCTTCGGGGAGCAGTACTTC | CASRSGTFGEQYF
TRBJ2-2 | few | TRBV6-2/TRBV6-3 | 11 | - | TGTGCCAGCTATAACACCGGGGAGCTGTTTTTT | CASYNTGELFF
TRBJ2-4 | - | TRBV27 | 18 | - | TGTGCCAGCAGTTTATCCGAACCTGGGGGCTTAGCCAAAAACATTCAGTACTTC | CASSLSEPGGLAKNIQYF
TRBJ2-7 | many | TRBV20-1 | 14 | TRBD2 | TGCAGTGCTAGTCGAGCGGGGAGCCGCTACGAGCAGTACTTC | CSASRAGSRYEQYF
TRBJ2-3 | - | TRBV12-3/TRBV12-4 | 11 | - | TGTGCCAGCAGTTTAAGGAATACGCAGTATTTT | CASSLRNTQYF
TRBJ2-5 | few | TRBV12-3/TRBV12-4 | 14 | TRBD2 | TGTGCCAGCAGCCCTTGGGGCGGGGGTGAGACCCAGTACTTC | CASSPWGGGETQYF
TRBJ1-2 | few | TRBV7-9 | 16 | - | TGTGCCAGCAGCTTAGTGGGCCGGGGCTATAACTATGGCTACACCTTC | CASSLVGRGYNYGYTF
TRBJ2-4 | - | TRBV6-5 | 13 | - | TGTGCCAGCAGTTTCCAGGGAGAAAACATTCAGTACTTC | CASSFQGENIQYF
TRBJ2-3 | few | TRBV12-3/TRBV12-4 | 14 | TRBD2 | TGTGCCAGCAGACTTAGCGGGGTCACAGATACGCAGTATTTT | CASRLSGVTDTQYF
TRBJ2-1 | few | TRBV12-3/TRBV12-4 | 12 | - | TGTGCCAGCAGTTCGTTGGGGGCCCAGCAGTTCTTC | CASSSLGAQQFF
TRBJ2-3 | many | TRBV4-2 | 18 | - | TGTGCCAGCAGCCAAGAGCTAACATACGGGGCCCCAACAGATACGCAGTATTTT | CASSQELTYGAPTDTQYF
TRBJ2-4 | - | TRBV6-5 | 16 | TRBD1 | TGTGCCAGCCGACCTCTATGGACAGGGGACGGAAACATTCAGTACTTC | CASRPLWTGDGNIQYF
TRBJ1-6 | few | TRBV6-6 | 13 | - | TGTGCCAGCACCCAGGGGTGGGATCCACCCCTCCACTTT | CASTQGWDPPLHF
TRBJ2-7 | few | TRBV4-1 | 13 | - | TGCGCCAGCAGCCAAGAAGTCTCCTACGAGCAGTACTTC | CASSQEVSYEQYF
TRBJ2-7 | few | TRBV7-9 | 12 | TRBD2 | TGTGCCAGCGACAGCGGGGGCTACGAGCAGTACTTC | CASDSGGYEQYF
TRBJ1-3 | many | TRBV20-1 | 19 | TRBD1 | TGCAGTGCTAGGGCTTGGGGAGGGGGCGGTAGAATAGATGGAAACACCATATATTTT | CSARAWGGGGRIDGNTIYF
TRBJ1-2 | - | TRBV7-9 | 13 | - | TGTGCCAGCAGAGATGGGGTTAACTATGGCTACACCTTC | CASRDGVNYGYTF
TRBJ1-2 | few | TRBV12-3/TRBV12-4 | 13 | TRBD1 | TGTGCCAGCAGCCCAGGGGGCGCGTTAGGCTACACCTTC | CASSPGGALGYTF
TRBJ2-5 | - | TRBV7-9 | 16 | TRBD2 | TGTGCCAGCAGGCCTCTAGCGGCAGGATCCCAAGAGACCCAGTACTTC | CASRPLAAGSQETQYF
TRBJ2-3 | many | TRBV6-4 | 14 | - | TGTGCCAGCAGTGACCGGGGCGACACAGATACGCAGTATTTT | CASSDRGDTDTQYF
TRBJ1-6 | - | TRBV9 | 15 | TRBD1 | TGTGCCAGCAGCGTAGGGGACAGGAATAATTCACCCCTCCACTTT | CASSVGDRNNSPLHF
TRBJ2-2 | many | TRBV7-8 | 13 | - | TGTGCCAGCAGCCCTGGACGCACCGGGGAGCTGTTTTTT | CASSPGRTGELFF
TRBJ2-5 | many | TRBV7-8 | 15 | - | TGTGCCAGCAGCTGGGGGGCGGGGCGCCAAGAGACCCAGTACTTC | CASSWGAGRQETQYF
TRBJ2-1 | - | TRBV4-3 | 15 | TRBD2 | TGCGCCAGCAGCCAACGCCTAGCGGACTACAATGAGCAGTTCTTC | CASSQRLADYNEQFF
TRBJ2-3 | few | TRBV7-9 | 12 | - | TGTGCCAGCAAGGCGGGGTTAGATACGCAGTATTTT | CASKAGLDTQYF
TRBJ2-3 | - | TRBV6-5 | 14 | - | TGTGCCAGCAGTTACGCAGGGGGCACAGATACGCAGTATTTT | CASSYAGGTDTQYF
TRBJ1-1 | few | TRBV11-2 | 13 | - | TGTGCCAGCAGCTCCCGAGGGGTGACTGAAGCTTTCTTT | CASSSRGVTEAFF
TRBJ2-2 | many | TRBV2 | 15 | TRBD1 | TGTGCCAGCAGGTCGGACAGGACGAACACCGGGGAGCTGTTTTTT | CASRSDRTNTGELFF
TRBJ1-2 | - | TRBV4-2 | 12 | - | TGTGCCAGCAGGGACACGAGCTATGGCTACACCTTC | CASRDTSYGYTF
TRBJ1-1 | - | TRBV5-1 | 14 | - | TGCGCCAGCACCCCCCGCGGCCCGAACACTGAAGCTTTCTTT | CASTPRGPNTEAFF
TRBJ1-1 | - | TRBV4-3 | 14 | TRBD1 | TGCGCCAGCAGCCAAGAGCCACAGGGGGCTGAAGCTTTCTTT | CASSQEPQGAEAFF
TRBJ2-3 | - | TRBV3-1 | 19 | TRBD2 | TGTGCCAGCAGCCAAGATCTGGCGGGGGGACCTCCTAGCACAGATACGCAGTATTTT | CASSQDLAGGPPSTDTQYF
TRBJ2-1 | few | TRBV19 | 15 | TRBD2 | TGTGCCAGTAGTTCGACTAGCGGGGACTACAATGAGCAGTTCTTC | CASSSTSGDYNEQFF
TRBJ1-3 | - | TRBV6-5 | 14 | - | TGTGCCAGCAGTTACGGGGGTTCAGGAAACACCATATATTTT | CASSYGGSGNTIYF
TRBJ2-2 | - | TRBV12-5 | 17 | - | TGTGCTAGTGGTTTGGTACGGTCGGGGGAATACACCGGGGAGCTGTTTTTT | CASGLVRSGEYTGELFF
TRBJ2-4 | - | TRBV7-9 | 15 | TRBD1 | TGTGCCAGCAGCACTACCGGGACAGGGGGGGACATTCAGTACTTC | CASSTTGTGGDIQYF
TRBJ2-5 | many | TRBV4-3 | 16 | TRBD2 | TGCGCCAGCAGCCCCTCTAGCGGGGGGGCCTGGGAGACCCAGTACTTC | CASSPSSGGAWETQYF
TRBJ2-2 | few | TRBV28 | 15 | TRBD1 | TGTGCCAGCAGTTTAGAGGGGGCTGGATCCGGGGAGCTGTTTTTT | CASSLEGAGSGELFF
TRBJ1-1 | - | TRBV6-2/TRBV6-3 | 13 | - | TGTGCCAGCAGTTTAGTGTTACACGCGTCAGCTTTCTTT | CASSLVLHASAFF